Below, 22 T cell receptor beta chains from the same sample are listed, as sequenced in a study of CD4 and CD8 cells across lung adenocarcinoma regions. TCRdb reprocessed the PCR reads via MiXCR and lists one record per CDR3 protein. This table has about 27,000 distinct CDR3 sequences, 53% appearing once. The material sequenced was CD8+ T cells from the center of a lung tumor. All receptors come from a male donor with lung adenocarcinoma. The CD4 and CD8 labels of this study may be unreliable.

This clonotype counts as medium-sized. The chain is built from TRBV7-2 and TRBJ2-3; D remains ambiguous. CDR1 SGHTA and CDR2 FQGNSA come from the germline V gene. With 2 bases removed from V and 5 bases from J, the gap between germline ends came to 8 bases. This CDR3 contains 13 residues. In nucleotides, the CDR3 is TGTGCCAGCAGCTTACCGTCGATAGATACGCAGTATTTT. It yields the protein CASSLPSIDTQYF.

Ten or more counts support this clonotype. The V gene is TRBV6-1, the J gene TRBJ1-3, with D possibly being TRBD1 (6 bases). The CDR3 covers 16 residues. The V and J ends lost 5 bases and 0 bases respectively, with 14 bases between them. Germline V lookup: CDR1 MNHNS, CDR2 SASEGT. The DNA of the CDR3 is TGTGCCAGCAGTCAGACAGGCCGGATCTCTGGAAACACCATATATTTT. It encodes CASSQTGRISGNTIYF.

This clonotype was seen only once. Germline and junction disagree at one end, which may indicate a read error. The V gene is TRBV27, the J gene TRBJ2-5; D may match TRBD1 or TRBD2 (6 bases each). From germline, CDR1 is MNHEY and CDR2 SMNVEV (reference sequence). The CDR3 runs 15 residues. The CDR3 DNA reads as TGTGCCGCGGGCCCCGGGGGCCGTGACCAAGACACCCAGTACTTC. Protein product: CAAGPGGRDQDTQYF.

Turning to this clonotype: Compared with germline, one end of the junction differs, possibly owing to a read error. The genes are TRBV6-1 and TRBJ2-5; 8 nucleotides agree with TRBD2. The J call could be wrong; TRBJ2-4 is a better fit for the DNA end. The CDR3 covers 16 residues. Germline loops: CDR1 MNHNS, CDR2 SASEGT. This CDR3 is CASSGLGGGAKDIQYF. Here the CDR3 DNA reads TGTGCCAGCAGTGGTCTCGGGGGGGGTGCCAAAGACATTCAGTACTTC.

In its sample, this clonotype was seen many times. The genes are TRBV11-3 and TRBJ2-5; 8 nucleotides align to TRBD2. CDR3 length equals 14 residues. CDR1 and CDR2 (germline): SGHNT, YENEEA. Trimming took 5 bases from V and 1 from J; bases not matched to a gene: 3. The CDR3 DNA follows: TGTGCCAGCAGCCCAGGACTAGCCCAAGAGACCCAGTACTTC. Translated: CASSPGLAQETQYF.

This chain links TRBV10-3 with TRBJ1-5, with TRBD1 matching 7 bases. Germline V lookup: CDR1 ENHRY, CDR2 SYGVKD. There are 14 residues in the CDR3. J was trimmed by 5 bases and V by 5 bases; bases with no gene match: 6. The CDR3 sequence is CAISRDSQYQPQHF. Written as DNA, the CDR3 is TGTGCCATCAGTAGGGACAGTCAGTATCAGCCCCAGCATTTT.

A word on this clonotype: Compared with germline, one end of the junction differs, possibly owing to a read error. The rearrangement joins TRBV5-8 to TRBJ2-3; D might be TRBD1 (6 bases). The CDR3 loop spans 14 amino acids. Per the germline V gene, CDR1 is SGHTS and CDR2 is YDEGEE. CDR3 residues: CATRGRGAHDTQYF. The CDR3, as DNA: TGTGCCACTAGGGGCAGGGGAGCCCATGATACGCAGTATTTC.

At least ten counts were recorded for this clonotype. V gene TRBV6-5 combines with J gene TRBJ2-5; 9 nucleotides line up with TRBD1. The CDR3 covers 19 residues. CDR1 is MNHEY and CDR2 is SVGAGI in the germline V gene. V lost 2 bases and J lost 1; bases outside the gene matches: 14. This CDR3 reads CASSYLPPGQGRVQETQYF. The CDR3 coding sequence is TGTGCCAGCAGTTACCTACCGCCGGGACAGGGAAGGGTCCAAGAGACCCAGTACTTC.

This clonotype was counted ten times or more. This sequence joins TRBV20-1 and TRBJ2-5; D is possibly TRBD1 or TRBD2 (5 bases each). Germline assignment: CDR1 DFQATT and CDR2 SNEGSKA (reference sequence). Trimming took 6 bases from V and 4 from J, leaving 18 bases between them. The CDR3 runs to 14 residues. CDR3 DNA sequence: TGCAGTGCGACGGACGGGACGATTCGAGAGACCCAGTACTTC. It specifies CSATDGTIRETQYF.

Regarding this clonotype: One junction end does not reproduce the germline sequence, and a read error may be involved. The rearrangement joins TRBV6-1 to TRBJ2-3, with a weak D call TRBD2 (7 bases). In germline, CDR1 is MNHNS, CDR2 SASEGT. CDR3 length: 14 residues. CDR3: CASRGGGGQETQYF. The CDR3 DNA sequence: TGTGCGAGCAGAGGGGGGGGTGGCCAAGAGACCCAGTATTTC.

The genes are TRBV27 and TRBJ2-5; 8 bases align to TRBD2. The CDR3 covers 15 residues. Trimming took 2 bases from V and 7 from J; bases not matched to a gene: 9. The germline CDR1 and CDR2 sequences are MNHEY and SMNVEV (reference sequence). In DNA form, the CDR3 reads TGTGCCAGCAGTTTAGGACCCGGGAGGGCAGGGACCCAGTACTTC. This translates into CASSLGPGRAGTQYF.

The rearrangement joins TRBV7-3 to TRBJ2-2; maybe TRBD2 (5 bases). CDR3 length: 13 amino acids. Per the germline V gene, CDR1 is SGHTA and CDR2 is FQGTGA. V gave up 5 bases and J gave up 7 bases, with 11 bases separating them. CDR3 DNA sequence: TGTGCCAGCAGCGCCACTAGGCACGGGGAGCTGTTTTTT. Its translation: CASSATRHGELFF.

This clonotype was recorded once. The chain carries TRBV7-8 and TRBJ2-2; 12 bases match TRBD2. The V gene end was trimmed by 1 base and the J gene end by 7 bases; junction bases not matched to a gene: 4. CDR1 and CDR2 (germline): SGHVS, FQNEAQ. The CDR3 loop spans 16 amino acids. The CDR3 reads CASSLGLAGAGGELFF. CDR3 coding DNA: TGTGCCAGCAGCTTAGGACTAGCGGGAGCGGGCGGGGAGCTGTTTTTT.

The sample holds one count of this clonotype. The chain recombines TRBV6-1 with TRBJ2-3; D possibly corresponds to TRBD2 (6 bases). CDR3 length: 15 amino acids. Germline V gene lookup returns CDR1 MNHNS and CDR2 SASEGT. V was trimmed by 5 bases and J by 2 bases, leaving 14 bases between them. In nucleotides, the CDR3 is TGTGCCAGCAGTCCCGGGACTTTGCACACAGATACGCAGTATTTT. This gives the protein CASSPGTLHTDTQYF.

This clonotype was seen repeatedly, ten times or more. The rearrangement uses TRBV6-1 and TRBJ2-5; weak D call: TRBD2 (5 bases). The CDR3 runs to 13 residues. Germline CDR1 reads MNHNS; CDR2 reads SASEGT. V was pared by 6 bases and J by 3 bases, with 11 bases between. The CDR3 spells CASSITRKETQYF. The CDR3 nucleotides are TGTGCCAGCAGCATAACTAGGAAAGAGACCCAGTACTTC.

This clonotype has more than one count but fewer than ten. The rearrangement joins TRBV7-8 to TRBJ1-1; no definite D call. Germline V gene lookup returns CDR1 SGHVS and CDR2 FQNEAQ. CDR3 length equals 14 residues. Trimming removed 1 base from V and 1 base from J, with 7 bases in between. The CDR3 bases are TGTGCCAGCAGCTTAGGGCAGGCGAACACTGAAGCTTTCTTT. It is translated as CASSLGQANTEAFF.

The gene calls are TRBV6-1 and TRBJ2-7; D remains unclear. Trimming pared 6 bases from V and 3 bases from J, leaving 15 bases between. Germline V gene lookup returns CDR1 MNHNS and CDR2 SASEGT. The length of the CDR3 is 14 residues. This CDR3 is CASSAIGVGYEQYF. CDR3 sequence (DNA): TGTGCCAGCAGCGCCATAGGAGTGGGCTACGAGCAGTACTTC.

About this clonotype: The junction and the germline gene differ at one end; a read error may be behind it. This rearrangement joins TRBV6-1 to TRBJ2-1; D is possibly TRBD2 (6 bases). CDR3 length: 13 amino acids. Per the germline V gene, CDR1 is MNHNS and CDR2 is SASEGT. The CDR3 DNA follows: TGTGCCAGCAGAGAAGCGGGCTACAATGAGCAGTTCTTC. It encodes CASREAGYNEQFF.

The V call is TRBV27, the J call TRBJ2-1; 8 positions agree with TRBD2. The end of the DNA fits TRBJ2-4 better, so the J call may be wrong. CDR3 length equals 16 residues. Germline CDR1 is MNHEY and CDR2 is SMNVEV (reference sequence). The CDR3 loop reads CACGGSGGRDQEIQYF. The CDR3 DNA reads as TGTGCCTGCGGGGGGAGCGGGGGCCGTGACCAAGAGATTCAGTACTTC.

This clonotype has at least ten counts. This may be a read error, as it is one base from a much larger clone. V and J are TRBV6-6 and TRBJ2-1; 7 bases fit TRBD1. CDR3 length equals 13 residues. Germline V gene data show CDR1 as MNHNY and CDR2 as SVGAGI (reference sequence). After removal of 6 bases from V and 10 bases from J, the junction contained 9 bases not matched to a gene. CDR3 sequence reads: CASSATGSYEQFF. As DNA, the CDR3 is TGTGCCAGCAGCGCGACAGGGTCCTACGAGCAGTTCTTC.

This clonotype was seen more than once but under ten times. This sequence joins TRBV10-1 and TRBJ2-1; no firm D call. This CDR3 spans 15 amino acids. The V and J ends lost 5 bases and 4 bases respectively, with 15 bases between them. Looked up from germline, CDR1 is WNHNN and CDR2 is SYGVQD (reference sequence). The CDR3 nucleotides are TGCGCCAGCAGTAGAGCTGAAAGTGATTACAATGAGCAGTTCTTC. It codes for CASSRAESDYNEQFF.

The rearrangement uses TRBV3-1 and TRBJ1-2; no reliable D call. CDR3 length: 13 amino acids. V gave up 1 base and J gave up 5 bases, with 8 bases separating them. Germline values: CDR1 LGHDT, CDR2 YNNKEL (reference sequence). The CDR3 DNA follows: TGTGCCAGCAGCCAAGGACTAAAATATGGCTACACCTTC. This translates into CASSQGLKYGYTF.